The 23 T cell receptor beta chains in this list originate from one sample, sequenced in a study of T cell responses to AZD1222 COVID-19 vaccine. Data came from immunoSEQ multiplex PCR; TCRdb stores just in-frame clones and leaves some out. The table has about 150,000 clones, more than 85% seen once. Sequenced here: peripheral blood, sampled 28 days after the second AZD1222 dose. The origin of the receptors is an adult who received the AZD1222 COVID-19 vaccine.

In regard to this clone: In the same sample, other DNA sequences code for this CDR3. This chain connects TRBV30 to TRBJ1-2; 10 bases are a match to TRBD1. The germline V gene encodes CDR1 GTSNPN and CDR2 SVGIG (reference sequence). Trimming removed 2 bases from V and 5 bases from J; junction bases left unmatched: 2. The CDR3 loop spans 13 amino acids. The CDR3 sequence is CAWSRTGGYGYTF. Here the CDR3 DNA reads TGTGCCTGGAGTCGGACAGGGGGATATGGCTACACCTTC.

CDR3 DNA sequence: TGTGCCAGCAGTAGGATTCGAGAGACCCAGTACTTC. Residues: CASSRIRETQYF. The V call is TRBV2, the J call TRBJ2-5; no reliable D call. The V end lost 5 bases, the J end lost 4 bases, and 8 bases lay between the germline ends. Germline CDR1 reads SNHLY; CDR2 reads FYNNEI. The CDR3 has 12 residues. The full variable domain, its missing parts supplied by reference TRBV2 and TRBJ2-5, is EPEVTQTPSHQVTQMGQEVILRCVPISNHLYFYWYRQILGQKVEFLVSFYNNEISEKSEIFDDQFSVERPDGSNFTLKIRSTKLEDSAMYFCASSRIRETQYFGPGTRLLVL.

The rearrangement joins TRBV6-5 to TRBJ2-3; D unclear. The germline CDR1 and CDR2 sequences are MNHEY and SVGAGI. CDR3 size: 15 residues. V was clipped by 5 bases and J by 1 base, with 13 bases between them. The CDR3 DNA reads TGTGCCAGCAGTCCAAATAGTGTCCGCACAGATACGCAGTATTTT. Encoded protein: CASSPNSVRTDTQYF.

V and J are TRBV5-6 and TRBJ2-3, with D uncertain. This CDR3 has 12 amino acids. V was pared by 2 bases and J by 6 bases, with 7 bases between. Germline V gives CDR1 SGHDT, CDR2 YYEEEE. The CDR3 is CASSLPEDTQYF. DNA for the CDR3: TGTGCCAGCAGCTTACCAGAGGATACGCAGTATTTT. The entire variable domain, with the rest obtained from reference TRBV5-6 and TRBJ2-3, is as follows: DAGVTQSPTHLIKTRGQQVTLRCSPKSGHDTVSWYQQALGQGPQFIFQYYEEEERQRGNFPDRFSGHQFPNYSSELNVNALLLGDSALYLCASSLPEDTQYFGPGTRLTVL.

The rearrangement joins TRBV7-8 to TRBJ2-7; 7 bases fit TRBD1. The V gene's germline CDR1 is SGHVS and CDR2 FQNEAQ. The CDR3 extends over 13 amino acids. The V and J ends lost 5 bases and 5 bases, in that order; junction bases with no gene match: 6. The DNA for the CDR3 is TGTGCCAGCAGCACAGGGGCCTTTGACGAGCAGTACTTC. As protein: CASSTGAFDEQYF.

The chain couples TRBV28 to TRBJ2-7, with 7 positions matching TRBD1. The germline V gene encodes CDR1 MDHEN and CDR2 SYDVKM. V lost 2 bases and J lost 1; bases outside the gene matches: 5. CDR3 size: 15 residues. As DNA, the CDR3 is TGTGCCAGCAGTTTACCTACGACAGGGTCCTACGAGCAGTACTTC. This translates into CASSLPTTGSYEQYF.

This chain links TRBV6-5 with TRBJ2-2, with 9 bases aligning to TRBD1. Trimming cost V 2 bases and J 2 bases; bases outside gene matches: 3. CDR1 is MNHEY, CDR2 SVGAGI, per germline. This CDR3 is 16 amino acids long. The CDR3 sequence: CASSYTGQGNTGELFF. Here the CDR3 DNA reads TGTGCCAGCAGTTACACGGGACAGGGAAACACCGGGGAGCTGTTTTTT.

This clone has just a few counts. The chain has TRBV7-9 and TRBJ1-2, with 7 bases lining up with TRBD1. J lost 0 bases, V lost 5 bases, and 6 bases had no gene match. The germline CDR1 and CDR2 sequences are SEHNR and FQNEAQ (reference sequence). This CDR3 is 15 amino acids long. CDR3 protein: CASSKQGPANYGYTF. CDR3 sequence (DNA): TGTGCCAGCAGCAAACAGGGGCCAGCTAACTATGGCTACACCTTC.

This chain joins TRBV7-8 and TRBJ1-3, with 7 bases that match TRBD1. V trimming: 5 bases; J trimming: 0 bases; junction bases outside the gene matches: 4. Germline V gene lookup returns CDR1 SGHVS and CDR2 FQNEAQ. The CDR3 is 15 amino acids. CDR3 in amino acids: CASSRDRVSGNTIYF. For the CDR3, the DNA is TGTGCCAGCAGCCGAGACAGGGTCTCTGGAAACACCATATATTTT.

In this sample, this clone turned up once. J is TRBJ1-1 and V is TRBV21-1; TRBD1, the table's D call, lacks a check against the DNA. TRBV21-1 is labeled a pseudogene. This CDR3 has 13 residues. The CDR3 coding sequence is TGTGCCAGCAGCACAGGGGGGACCACTGAAGCTTTCTTT. Translated, it gives CASSTGGTTEAFF.

CDR3 nucleotide sequence: TGTGCCAGCAGCGCCGGGACAGGGTTAGCCACAGATACGCAGTATTTT. Residues: CASSAGTGLATDTQYF. The chain couples TRBV7-8 to TRBJ2-3; TRBD1 matches at 9 bases. CDR1 SGHVS and CDR2 FQNEAQ come from the germline V gene. The CDR3 has 16 amino acids. With V trimmed by 5 bases and J by 2 bases, 8 bases remained unmatched.

The J gene is TRBJ2-4, the V gene TRBV7-9, with D hard to call. CDR1 is SEHNR, CDR2 FQNEAQ, per germline (reference sequence). Trimming cost V 1 base and J 0 bases, with 10 bases left between them. The CDR3 sequence is 16 residues long. CDR3 in DNA: TGTGCCAGCAGCTTAGACGCGGCGCTAGCCAAAAACATTCAGTACTTC. Translating gives CASSLDAALAKNIQYF.

The chain carries TRBV5-4 and TRBJ1-5; D unresolved. Trimming shortened V by 1 base and J by 8 bases, and 13 bases separated the two germline ends. Germline CDR1 reads SGHNT; CDR2 reads YYREEE (reference sequence). There are 14 residues in the CDR3. CDR3 DNA: TGTGCCAGCAGCTTGTGGGGTTCTGGGGAGCCCCAGCATTTT. This translates into CASSLWGSGEPQHF.

This sequence joins TRBV2 and TRBJ1-3; perhaps TRBD1 as D (6 bases). V dropped 3 bases and J dropped 1 base, with 13 bases sitting between them. Per the germline V gene, CDR1 is SNHLY and CDR2 is FYNNEI. CDR3 length equals 16 residues. CDR3 residues: CASSEGPGTSGNTIYF. The DNA for the CDR3 is TGTGCCAGCAGTGAGGGACCCGGGACATCTGGAAACACCATATATTTT.

For the CDR3, the DNA is TGTGCCAGCAGTTTTGTGCCCCTAGCGGGGTGGAACAATGAGCAGTTCTTC. It is translated as CASSFVPLAGWNNEQFF. J is TRBJ2-1 and V is TRBV27; 9 nucleotides line up with TRBD2. This CDR3 comprises 17 residues. Trimming removed 3 bases from V and 5 bases from J; junction bases left unmatched: 11. In germline, CDR1 is MNHEY, CDR2 SMNVEV (reference sequence).

V gene TRBV7-8 combines with J gene TRBJ2-7; a possible D gene is TRBD2 (5 bases). The germline CDR1 and CDR2 sequences are SGHVS and FQNEAQ. Trimming stripped 1 base from V and 2 bases from J, with 18 bases between. The CDR3 sequence is 17 residues long. This chain's CDR3 is CASSLGQSAEAPYEQYF. The CDR3 coding sequence is TGTGCCAGCAGCTTAGGACAATCTGCGGAGGCCCCCTACGAGCAGTACTTC.

The rearrangement joins TRBV2 to TRBJ2-5; no reliable D call. V shed 6 bases and J shed 1 base, with 12 bases lying between them. The V gene's germline CDR1 is SNHLY and CDR2 FYNNEI. This CDR3 spans 14 amino acids. CDR3 in DNA: TGTGCCAGCAGCTCCCGACACCCCCAAGAGACCCAGTACTTC. It encodes CASSSRHPQETQYF.

The V gene is TRBV27, the J gene TRBJ2-4; the D call may be TRBD1 or TRBD2 (5 bases each). Trimming took off 5 bases at V and 5 bases at J, with 22 bases between the two ends. The CDR3 is 17 residues long. Per the germline V gene, CDR1 is MNHEY and CDR2 is SMNVEV (reference sequence). CDR3 nucleotide sequence: TGTGCCAGCAGTCCGCGGGCTCTGGGGCCCATGGAAAACATTCAGTACTTC. This codes for CASSPRALGPMENIQYF.

CDR3 loop: CASSLAYAASGNTIYF. The CDR3 region has the DNA TGTGCCAGTAGCTTAGCTTACGCGGCCTCTGGAAACACCATATATTTT. The rearrangement uses TRBV19 and TRBJ1-3, with unresolved D. Germline assignment: CDR1 LNHDA and CDR2 SQIVND (reference sequence). CDR3 size: 16 residues. Deletions cut 6 bases from V and 0 bases from J, with 15 bases between. Full variable domain (remainder filled in from reference TRBV19 and TRBJ1-3): DGGITQSPKYLFRKEGQNVTLSCEQNLNHDAMYWYRQDPGQGLRLIYYSQIVNDFQKGDIAEGYSVSREKKESFPLTVTSAQKNPTAFYLCASSLAYAASGNTIYFGEGSWLTVV.

This chain links TRBV2 with TRBJ2-4, with 10 bases matching TRBD2. CDR3 length equals 18 residues. Trimming removed 4 bases from V and 3 bases from J; junction bases left unmatched: 12. The germline V gene encodes CDR1 SNHLY and CDR2 FYNNEI. The CDR3 coding sequence is TGTGCCAGCAGTGGAACTAGCGGGGCGGTTCGAGTCAAAAACATTCAGTACTTC. This translates into CASSGTSGAVRVKNIQYF.

This chain joins TRBV7-2 and TRBJ2-3, with 10 bases that match TRBD2. V was pared by 3 bases and J by 4 bases, with 4 bases of the junction left unmatched. From germline, CDR1 is SGHTA and CDR2 FQGNSA. The length of the CDR3 is 15 residues. The CDR3 protein is CASSFLAGAADTQYF. The DNA of the CDR3 is TGTGCCAGCAGCTTTCTAGCGGGAGCCGCAGATACGCAGTATTTT.

About this clone: An end of the junction differs from the germline gene, which may be a read error. The V call is TRBV7-7, the J call TRBJ1-1, with D maybe TRBD1 (6 bases). Germline V lookup: CDR1 SSHAT, CDR2 FNYEAQ (reference sequence). This CDR3 contains 13 residues. The CDR3 spells CASSRLLGGTAFF. In DNA form, the CDR3 reads TGTGCTAGCAGCCGCCTTCTAGGGGGGACCGCTTTCTTT.

The chain uses TRBV14 and TRBJ2-7; D assignment may be TRBD1 or TRBD2 (6 bases each). Germline V gene data show CDR1 as SGHDN and CDR2 as FVKESK. CDR3 length equals 15 residues. V lost 2 bases and J 3 bases, leaving 14 bases between the germline ends. DNA of the CDR3: TGTGCCAGCAGCCAAACCTTGGGGGGCCTCTACGAGCAGTACTTC. It is translated as CASSQTLGGLYEQYF.